The next 18 T cell receptor beta chains were all read from a single sample in a study of siplizumab effects on memory and regulatory T cells. The protocol was immunoSEQ multiplex PCR, while the TCRdb copy is restricted to in-frame clones and leaves out a portion. The sample holds around 95,000 clones; 91% are singletons and the top ten take about 0.15%. Source material: CD4+ T cells sorted from blood. The receptors shown here come from a human donor in good health.

The gene calls are TRBV10-1 and TRBJ2-5; D gene ambiguous. The CDR3 is 13 residues long. Trimming shortened V by 8 bases and J by 4 bases, and 14 bases separated the two germline ends. Germline CDR1 is WNHNN and CDR2 is SYGVQD (reference sequence). CDR3 sequence (DNA): TGCGCCAGCCCATTGACAAAGGGAGAGACCCAGTACTTC. This codes for CASPLTKGETQYF.

This clone was counted a single time. V usage is TRBV11-1 and J usage is TRBJ2-7, with TRBD1 as a possible D gene (5 bases). Germline V CDR1 and CDR2: SGHAT, FQDESV (reference sequence). The CDR3 spans 14 residues. V shed 1 base and J shed 2 bases, with 9 bases lying between them. The CDR3 region is CASSLGQGTYEQYF. CDR3 DNA: TGTGCCAGCAGCTTAGGTCAGGGAACCTACGAGCAGTACTTC.

As DNA, the CDR3 is TGTGCCACCGTAAGGGGAAGGCGGGGGGGCGAGCAGTACTTC. Its protein is CATVRGRRGGEQYF. V and J are TRBV28 and TRBJ2-7; 9 nucleotides match TRBD2. Germline trimming cut 10 bases from V and 6 bases from J; bases unmatched to any gene: 13. The CDR3 contains 14 residues. CDR1 and CDR2 from the germline V gene are MDHEN and SYDVKM.

The J gene is TRBJ2-5, the V gene TRBV5-4, with 9 bases aligning to TRBD2. The CDR3 sequence is 16 residues long. Germline values: CDR1 SGHNT, CDR2 YYREEE (reference sequence). Trimming removed 0 bases from V and 7 bases from J; junction bases left unmatched: 10. CDR3 sequence: CASSLVSGGAVGTQYF. The DNA for the CDR3 is TGTGCCAGCAGCTTGGTTAGCGGGGGAGCGGTGGGGACCCAGTACTTC.

The rearrangement joins TRBV11-3 to TRBJ2-2; the D gene is possibly TRBD1 (6 bases). The CDR3 covers 15 residues. Germline V gene data show CDR1 as SGHNT and CDR2 as YENEEA. V lost 4 bases and J lost 3, with 12 bases in between. The CDR3 spells CASSSQGSDTGELFF. CDR3 DNA sequence: TGTGCCAGCAGCTCCCAGGGGTCGGACACCGGGGAGCTGTTTTTT.

The genes are TRBV4-1 and TRBJ1-5; perhaps TRBD1 as D (6 bases). The CDR3 loop spans 17 amino acids. CDR1 MGHRA and CDR2 YSYEKL come from the germline V gene. V shed 4 bases and J shed 0 bases, with 16 bases lying between them. The CDR3 DNA sequence: TGCGCCAGCAGCCCCATGGGGGCAAGCGATAGCAATCAGCCCCAGCATTTT. Its protein product is CASSPMGASDSNQPQHF.

V gene TRBV18 combines with J gene TRBJ1-6; D possibly corresponds to TRBD1 (5 bases). Per the germline V gene, CDR1 is KGHSH and CDR2 is LQKENI. The CDR3 runs to 15 residues. V lost 1 base to trimming and J lost 6 bases, with 10 bases between them. CDR3 amino acids: CASSPLQGGNSPLHF. DNA of the CDR3: TGTGCCAGCTCACCACTGCAGGGTGGTAATTCACCCCTCCACTTT.

The genes are TRBV6-5 and TRBJ2-7; TRBD1 matches at 10 bases. The CDR3 runs to 16 residues. Germline V gene sequence: CDR1 MNHEY, CDR2 SVGAGI. Trimming removed 0 bases from V and 4 bases from J; junction bases left unmatched: 6. The CDR3 sequence: CASSYSPTGGLYEQYF. CDR3 bases: TGTGCCAGCAGTTACTCCCCGACAGGGGGCCTGTACGAGCAGTACTTC.

V usage is TRBV19 and J usage is TRBJ2-6; possible D gene TRBD1, 6 bases. The CDR3 spans 13 residues. V gave up 10 bases and J gave up 2 bases, with 9 bases separating them. Germline CDR1 LNHDA, CDR2 SQIVND (reference sequence). The CDR3 DNA follows: TGTGCCACCTACAGGGCTGGGGCCAACGTCCTGACTTTC. The encoded protein is CATYRAGANVLTF.

This clone was picked up one time. The V call is TRBV9, the J call TRBJ1-1, with D tentatively TRBD1 (5 bases). CDR3 length: 13 amino acids. The V gene lost 4 bases and the J gene lost 4 bases, with 11 bases spanning the gap. Germline loops: CDR1 SGDLS, CDR2 YYNGEE. The CDR3 DNA reads as TGTGCCAGCAGCTCTCCAGGGTCCACTGAAGCTTTCTTT. It translates to CASSSPGSTEAFF. Together with reference TRBV9 and TRBJ1-1, the CDR3 gives the full variable domain: DSGVTQTPKHLITATGQRVTLRCSPRSGDLSVYWYQQSLDQGLQFLIQYYNGEERAKGNILERFSAQQFPDLHSELNLSSLELGDSALYFCASSSPGSTEAFFGQGTRLTVV.

The chain joins TRBV7-2 to TRBJ2-1; 8 bases match TRBD1. V gave up 3 bases and J gave up 5 bases; unmatched junction bases: 12. CDR3 length: 17 amino acids. Per the germline V gene, CDR1 is SGHTA and CDR2 is FQGNSA. DNA of the CDR3: TGTGCCAGCAGCTTCCCCGTGACGGGACAGGCAAACAATGAGCAGTTCTTC. It codes for CASSFPVTGQANNEQFF.

This chain connects TRBV19 to TRBJ1-4; D is unresolved. This CDR3 comprises 12 residues. CDR1 and CDR2 from the germline V gene are LNHDA and SQIVND (reference sequence). V was cut by 11 bases and J by 1 base, with 8 bases left in between. The CDR3 DNA reads TGTGCCTCGCGGCGAACTAATGAAAAACTGTTTTTT. Translating it yields CASRRTNEKLFF.

The gene calls are TRBV15 and TRBJ2-3, with 14 bases fitting TRBD2. CDR3 size: 16 residues. Germline CDR1 reads LNHNV; CDR2 reads YYDKDF (reference sequence). V lost 3 bases and J lost 6; bases outside the gene matches: 5. CDR3 coding DNA: TGTGCCACCAGCAGTCGACTAGCGGGGGGGCGGGATACGCAGTATTTT. Its protein is CATSSRLAGGRDTQYF.

J is TRBJ1-1 and V is TRBV10-1; D not resolved. This CDR3 has 13 amino acids. Germline CDR1 is WNHNN and CDR2 is SYGVQD (reference sequence). Trimming took 3 bases from V and 4 from J, leaving 9 bases between them. CDR3: CASSDRGPTEAFF. The CDR3 coding sequence is TGCGCCAGCAGTGACCGGGGTCCCACTGAAGCTTTCTTT.

This clone came up a few times. V gene TRBV14 combines with J gene TRBJ1-2; D perhaps matches TRBD1 (5 bases). The CDR3 consists of 14 residues. Trimming took 6 bases from V and 8 from J, leaving 19 bases between them. Looked up from germline, CDR1 is SGHDN and CDR2 is FVKESK. CDR3 amino acids: CASSFSGVGAGYTF. As DNA, the CDR3 is TGTGCCAGCAGTTTCAGTGGCGTAGGGGCCGGCTACACCTTC. The whole variable domain, filled in from reference TRBV14 and TRBJ1-2, reads EAGVTQFPSHSVIEKGQTVTLRCDPISGHDNLYWYRRVMGKEIKFLLHFVKESKQDESGMPNNRFLAERTGGTYSTLKVQPAELEDSGVYFCASSFSGVGAGYTFGSGTRLTVV.

Concerning this clone itself: The sample carries other DNA sequences with the same CDR3. This chain links TRBV4-1 with TRBJ2-2; D gene uncertain. This CDR3 contains 15 residues. Trimming removed 4 bases from V and 8 bases from J, with 17 bases in between. The germline CDR1 and CDR2 sequences are MGHRA and YSYEKL. CDR3 protein: CASSRMGGTGGELFF. In nucleotides, the CDR3 is TGCGCCAGCAGCCGAATGGGCGGTACTGGAGGGGAGCTGTTTTTT.

This clone came up once. The chain is built from TRBV7-2 and TRBJ2-2; a weak D match, TRBD2 (6 bases). Looked up from germline, CDR1 is SGHTA and CDR2 is FQGNSA. The CDR3 runs to 12 residues. Deletions cut 5 bases from V and 16 bases from J, with 17 bases between. As DNA, the CDR3 is TGTGCCAGCAGCCTGGAGGGCCGGGTCCCGTTTTTT. It codes for CASSLEGRVPFF. The full variable domain, completed using reference TRBV7-2 and TRBJ2-2, is GAGVSQSPSNKVTEKGKDVELRCDPISGHTALYWYRQSLGQGLEFLIYFQGNSAPDKSGLPSDRFSAERTGGSVSTLTIQRTQQEDSAVYLCASSLEGRVPFFGEGSRLTVL.

This clone came up once. The chain carries TRBV6-5 and TRBJ1-1; D remains unclear. The CDR3 extends over 11 amino acids. Germline lookup yields CDR1 MNHEY and CDR2 SVGAGI. V was shortened by 5 bases and J by 7 bases, with 8 bases between the two germline ends. The CDR3 reads CASSSLGEAFF. Here the CDR3 DNA reads TGTGCCAGCAGTAGCCTCGGTGAAGCTTTCTTT.